Presented here are 3 T cell receptor beta chains from one specimen sequenced in a study of control samples from healthy donors and cancer patients. TCRdb's copy holds only in-frame clones and misses some; the assay was immunoSEQ multiplex PCR. The data show 98,000 or so clones, with roughly four fifths seen just once and 2% to 2.5% held by the top ten. Source material: blood. The receptor set was obtained from a man aged 55 to 69 in good health.

This clone showed up just a few times. V and J are TRBV5-1 and TRBJ1-2; the match to TRBD1 covers 9 bases. With 7 bases clipped from V and 4 bases from J, the junction kept 8 bases outside the gene matches. The CDR3 contains 14 residues. Germline V CDR1 and CDR2: SGHRS, YFSETQ. CDR3 in amino acids: CASGPGQGVYGYTF. The CDR3 coding sequence is TGCGCCAGCGGGCCGGGACAGGGTGTCTATGGCTACACCTTC.

V usage is TRBV24-1 and J usage is TRBJ1-4, with TRBD1 matching over 7 bases. Germline lookup yields CDR1 KGHDR and CDR2 SFDVKD. The CDR3 has 15 residues. The J segment lost 2 bases and the V segment lost 5 bases, leaving 4 bases of the junction unmatched. The CDR3, as DNA: TGTGCCACCAGTGCTGACAGGGTGACTAATGAAAAACTGTTTTTT. It is translated as CATSADRVTNEKLFF.

This clone was picked up a small number of times. This rearrangement joins TRBV12-5 to TRBJ2-2; D unclear. CDR3 length: 12 amino acids. V was clipped by 7 bases and J by 2 bases, with 5 bases between them. The germline V gene encodes CDR1 LGHNT and CDR2 FRNRAP. The CDR3 sequence is CASEGNTGELFF. DNA for the CDR3: TGTGCTAGTGAGGGAAACACCGGGGAGCTGTTTTTT.